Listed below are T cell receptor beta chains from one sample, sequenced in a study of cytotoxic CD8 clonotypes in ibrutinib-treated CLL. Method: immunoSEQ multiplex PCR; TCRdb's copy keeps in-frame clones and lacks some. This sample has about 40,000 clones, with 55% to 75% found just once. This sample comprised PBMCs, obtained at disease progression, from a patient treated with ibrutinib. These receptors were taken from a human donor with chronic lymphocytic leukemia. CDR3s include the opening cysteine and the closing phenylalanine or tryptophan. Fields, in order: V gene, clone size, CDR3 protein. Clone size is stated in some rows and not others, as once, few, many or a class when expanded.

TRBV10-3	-	CAIRPWGQGAGQRDGNEQFF
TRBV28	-	CASSLRTSSGSYNEQFF
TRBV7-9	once	CASSRYTEAFF
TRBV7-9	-	CASSLYDRGHHEQYF
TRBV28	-	CASSLGGGPNNEQFF
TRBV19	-	CASSPRQSLQPQHF
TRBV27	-	CASSLMGDSQNIQYF
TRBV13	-	CASSEGRDRGGNTIYF
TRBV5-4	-	CASSFSQGADTQYF
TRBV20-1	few	CSASPRVEAFF
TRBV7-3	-	CASSPGSSNYGYTF
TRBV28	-	CASSLGQGFGNTIYF
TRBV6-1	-	CASSDGDGSSYEQYF